The 17 T cell receptor beta chains given below trace back to one sample, sequenced in a study of cytomegalovirus exposure and HLA in healthy donors. 60 Vbeta and 13 Jbeta primers were used in PCR. Libraries were prepared by immunoSEQ multiplex PCR; TCRdb keeps only in-frame clonotypes and omits some of them. The sample has 120,000 or so clones, 70% to 85% seen once; the top ten hold about 9.9%. Sequences were obtained from PBMCs. The receptors shown here come from a woman aged 50 to 60 in good health and CMV-seropositive.

The gene calls are TRBV4-1 and TRBJ1-1; the D is unclear. The V gene's germline CDR1 is MGHRA and CDR2 YSYEKL. Trimming took 3 bases from V and 6 from J, leaving 11 bases between them. The CDR3 runs 13 residues. CDR3 nucleotides: TGCGCCAGCAGCCAGACCGGAGAATCTGAAGCTTTCTTT. Encoded protein: CASSQTGESEAFF.

V and J are TRBV9 and TRBJ2-1, with 10 bases matching TRBD2. The germline CDR1 and CDR2 sequences are SGDLS and YYNGEE. V dropped 5 bases and J dropped 4; count of bases not matched to a gene: 6. The CDR3 loop spans 15 amino acids. For the CDR3, the DNA is TGTGCCAGCAGTTTGCTAGCGGGAGTGTACAATGAGCAGTTCTTC. Translating it yields CASSLLAGVYNEQFF.

This clone was seen a few times. The chain recombines TRBV9 with TRBJ2-7, with 9 nucleotides matching TRBD1. The J segment lost 1 base and the V segment lost 3 bases, leaving 2 bases of the junction unmatched. The germline gives CDR1 SGDLS, CDR2 YYNGEE. CDR3 length: 14 residues. The DNA for the CDR3 is TGTGCCAGCAGCGGGGGACAGGGTTCCTACGAGCAGTACTTC. It encodes CASSGGQGSYEQYF. The full variable domain, its missing parts supplied by reference TRBV9 and TRBJ2-7, is DSGVTQTPKHLITATGQRVTLRCSPRSGDLSVYWYQQSLDQGLQFLIQYYNGEERAKGNILERFSAQQFPDLHSELNLSSLELGDSALYFCASSGGQGSYEQYFGPGTRLTVT.

The chain couples TRBV27 to TRBJ1-1, with 8 bases that match TRBD1. CDR3 size: 15 residues. J gave up 4 bases and V 3 bases, and 7 bases lay outside the gene matches. Germline CDR1 is MNHEY and CDR2 is SMNVEV (reference sequence). The CDR3 DNA reads as TGTGCCAGCAGTTTTCGCCAGGACAGGGCCACTGAAGCTTTCTTT. Its protein is CASSFRQDRATEAFF.

This clone was counted a single time. The chain uses TRBV6-1 and TRBJ1-6; 7 bases map to TRBD1. CDR1 MNHNS and CDR2 SASEGT come from the germline V gene. The CDR3 is 16 residues long. Trimming took 3 bases from V and 13 from J; bases not matched to a gene: 15. For the CDR3, the DNA is TGTGCCAGCAGTGAGGCCAGACAGGGTATGGGCCTGCCCCTCCACTTT. Protein: CASSEARQGMGLPLHF.

The chain links TRBV11-3 to TRBJ2-3, with D perhaps matching TRBD2 (5 bases). The CDR3 sequence is 14 residues long. The germline CDR1 and CDR2 sequences are SGHNT and YENEEA. V was clipped by 1 base and J by 5 bases, with 10 bases between them. The DNA of the CDR3 is TGTGCCAGCAGCTTAGGGACTCAAGGAGATACGCAGTATTTT. The encoded protein is CASSLGTQGDTQYF.

CDR3 nucleotides: TGTGCCTGGAGTGGGGTAGGGAGGGAGACCCAGTACTTC. This translates into CAWSGVGRETQYF. The chain links TRBV30 to TRBJ2-5, with D possibly TRBD2 on 6 matching bases. Germline CDR1 is GTSNPN and CDR2 is SVGIG (reference sequence). The length of the CDR3 is 13 residues. The V end was cut by 1 base, the J end by 5 bases, with 11 bases between.

The chain uses TRBV7-6 and TRBJ2-3; 9 bases match TRBD1. J lost 6 bases, V lost 3 bases, and 4 bases had no gene match. Germline lookup yields CDR1 SGHVS and CDR2 FNYEAQ. This CDR3 is built from 14 residues. CDR3 protein: CASSLGQGTDTQYF. The DNA for the CDR3 is TGTGCCAGCAGCTTGGGACAGGGAACGGATACGCAGTATTTT.

The chain is built from TRBV6-5 and TRBJ2-7, with 14 bases identical to TRBD2. The V and J ends lost 7 bases and 4 bases, in that order; junction bases with no gene match: 6. The CDR3 is 15 residues long. Germline V lookup: CDR1 MNHEY, CDR2 SVGAGI. The CDR3 sequence is CASTKGTSGRYEQYF. The CDR3 nucleotides read TGTGCCAGCACCAAGGGGACTAGCGGGAGATACGAGCAGTACTTC.

The CDR3 reads CASSVETHTDTQYF. In DNA form, the CDR3 reads TGTGCCAGCAGCGTAGAAACACACACAGATACGCAGTATTTT. This sequence joins TRBV9 and TRBJ2-3; unclear D gene. From germline, CDR1 is SGDLS and CDR2 YYNGEE. Trimming removed 0 bases at V and 2 bases at J, with 7 bases between. CDR3 length equals 14 residues.

The J gene is TRBJ2-7, the V gene TRBV15; 7 nucleotides match TRBD1. This CDR3 region has 15 residues. Germline loops: CDR1 LNHNV, CDR2 YYDKDF (reference sequence). Losses at the gene ends were 5 bases for V and 1 base for J; bases not matched to a gene: 8. CDR3 nucleotides: TGTGCCACCAGCGTTACAGGGGAAGGGTCCTACGAGCAGTACTTC. Its protein product is CATSVTGEGSYEQYF.

This clone occurred once. The chain couples TRBV4-1 to TRBJ2-7, with 7 bases matching TRBD2. V shed 1 base and J 2 bases; nucleotides not matched to a gene: 5. Germline V gene sequence: CDR1 MGHRA, CDR2 YSYEKL. The CDR3 is 15 residues long. CDR3 amino acids: CASSQAPGTTYEQYF. CDR3 sequence (DNA): TGCGCCAGCAGCCAAGCTCCCGGGACTACCTACGAGCAGTACTTC.

V and J are TRBV5-1 and TRBJ1-5; no firm D call. Germline-derived CDR1 and CDR2 are SGHRS and YFSETQ. Trimming pared 0 bases from V and 10 bases from J, leaving 11 bases between. The length of the CDR3 is 13 residues. Written as DNA, the CDR3 is TGCGCCAGCAGCTTGGGTATGTCGGGTCCCCAGCATTTT. Amino acids: CASSLGMSGPQHF.

The chain carries TRBV4-3 and TRBJ1-3; D is undetermined. This CDR3 has 17 residues. Germline V lookup: CDR1 LGHNA, CDR2 YSLEER. V lost 0 bases and J lost 0, with 12 bases in between. CDR3 protein: CASSQDQQLPSGNTIYF. CDR3 bases: TGCGCCAGCAGCCAAGATCAACAGCTCCCCTCTGGAAACACCATATATTTT.

The gene calls are TRBV5-8 and TRBJ2-7, with 9 bases matching TRBD2. The CDR3 spans 16 residues. The V gene's germline CDR1 is SGHTS and CDR2 YDEGEE. J gave up 2 bases and V 0 bases, and 6 bases lay outside the gene matches. The CDR3 DNA is TGTGCCAGCAGCTTGGTCACGACTAGCGGAACCTACGAGCAGTACTTC. Amino acids: CASSLVTTSGTYEQYF.

The V call is TRBV5-6, the J call TRBJ2-4; TRBD2 matches 14 bases. This CDR3 has 17 amino acids. V lost 5 bases to trimming and J lost 3 bases; unmatched junction nucleotides: 7. From germline, CDR1 is SGHDT and CDR2 YYEEEE. CDR3 region: CASRDRLAGGNKNIQYF. DNA for the CDR3: TGTGCCAGCAGGGACCGACTAGCGGGAGGGAACAAAAACATTCAGTACTTC.

This clone was counted a single time. The genes are TRBV19 and TRBJ2-2; a possible D gene is TRBD1 (7 bases). Germline V lookup: CDR1 LNHDA, CDR2 SQIVND (reference sequence). The CDR3 runs to 16 residues. V lost 3 bases, J lost 5 bases, and 16 bases lay in between. This CDR3 reads CASSIGGGDFTGELFF. CDR3 nucleotide sequence: TGTGCCAGTAGTATCGGAGGGGGCGATTTTACCGGGGAGCTGTTTTTT.